The 21 T cell receptor beta chains reported below all come from one sample, sequenced in a study of OX40 agonist ivuxolimab in advanced cancers. Some clones are missing from TCRdb's copy, which holds only in-frame ones; the method was immunoSEQ multiplex PCR. Of 42,000 or so clones listed, around 91% are singletons. This specimen consisted of CD4+ or CD8+ T cells sorted from blood, obtained in a trial of the OX40 agonist ivuxolimab. These receptors all stem from an adult with an advanced solid tumor such as melanoma, head and neck, liver or kidney cancer.

The J gene is TRBJ2-1, the V gene TRBV6-4; 14 bases map to TRBD2. The CDR3 has 15 amino acids. The V and J ends lost 2 bases and 9 bases, in that order; junction bases with no gene match: 3. Germline lookup yields CDR1 MRHNA and CDR2 SNTAGT. The CDR3, as DNA: TGTGCCAGCAGTGACCAGGGACTAGCGGGGGTTGAGCAGTTCTTC. It yields the protein CASSDQGLAGVEQFF.

This chain uses TRBV6-1 with TRBJ2-2, with a tentative D call TRBD2 (5 bases). Deletions cut 7 bases from V and 2 bases from J, with 14 bases between. The CDR3 spans 15 residues. Looked up from germline, CDR1 is MNHNS and CDR2 is SASEGT. The CDR3 DNA reads TGTGCCAGCATCCGGGGAAACCCAAACACCGGGGAGCTGTTTTTT. It codes for CASIRGNPNTGELFF.

The genes are TRBV30 and TRBJ2-6, with a weak D call TRBD1 (5 bases). The CDR3 is 14 residues long. Germline V gives CDR1 GTSNPN, CDR2 SVGIG (reference sequence). V lost 2 bases and J 2 bases, leaving 7 bases between the germline ends. The CDR3 region is CAWSRGTGANVLTF. In DNA, the CDR3 is TGTGCCTGGAGTAGGGGTACTGGGGCCAACGTCCTGACTTTC.

This rearrangement joins TRBV7-2 to TRBJ2-5; D ambiguous. CDR1 and CDR2 (germline): SGHTA, FQGNSA. The CDR3 has 13 residues. Between the trimmed V and J ends, which lost 2 bases and 2 bases, there was a span of 6 bases. CDR3 residues: CASSLRWQETQYF. DNA for the CDR3: TGTGCCAGCAGCTTAAGGTGGCAAGAGACCCAGTACTTC.

V usage is TRBV7-3 and J usage is TRBJ2-5; D unresolved. Germline CDR1 reads SGHTA; CDR2 reads FQGTGA. This CDR3 is 14 amino acids long. Trimming cost V 2 bases and J 0 bases, with 7 bases left between them. For the CDR3, the DNA is TGTGCCAGCAGCTTATCCTCGTACCAAGAGACCCAGTACTTC. Protein sequence: CASSLSSYQETQYF.

The chain is built from TRBV6-6 and TRBJ2-5; D call uncertain. Germline-derived CDR1 and CDR2 are MNHNY and SVGAGI (reference sequence). This CDR3 is 13 amino acids long. The V end lost 6 bases, the J end lost 2 bases, and 10 bases lay between the germline ends. The CDR3 DNA reads as TGTGCCAGCAGCCCCCCGGCTCAAGAGACCCAGTACTTC. As protein: CASSPPAQETQYF.

This chain uses TRBV9 with TRBJ2-7, with D possibly called TRBD1 or TRBD2 (5 bases each). The germline V gene encodes CDR1 SGDLS and CDR2 YYNGEE. Trimming removed 0 bases from V and 2 bases from J, with 12 bases in between. The CDR3 is made up of 15 amino acids. The CDR3 here is CASSVGWTGPYEQYF. DNA of the CDR3: TGTGCCAGCAGCGTAGGGTGGACGGGACCCTACGAGCAGTACTTC.

This chain links TRBV13 with TRBJ1-3; maybe TRBD1 (5 bases). The CDR3 runs to 15 residues. Trimming left V 5 bases short and J 0 bases short, with 11 bases between. The V gene's germline CDR1 is PRHDT and CDR2 FYEKMQ (reference sequence). This chain's CDR3 is CASSRGSPSGNTIYF. The CDR3, as DNA: TGTGCCAGCAGCCGGGGGTCCCCCTCTGGAAACACCATATATTTT.

The chain's CDR3 is CAWSTGEETQYF. The CDR3 DNA reads TGTGCCTGGAGTACAGGTGAAGAGACCCAGTACTTC. V usage is TRBV30 and J usage is TRBJ2-5; D is perhaps TRBD1 (5 bases). Per the germline V gene, CDR1 is GTSNPN and CDR2 is SVGIG (reference sequence). The length of the CDR3 is 12 residues. V lost 2 bases, J lost 3 bases, and 7 bases lay in between.

This rearrangement joins TRBV10-3 to TRBJ1-5; D gene uncertain. CDR1 and CDR2 from the germline V gene are ENHRY and SYGVKD. This CDR3 has 17 amino acids. With 0 bases removed from V and 3 bases from J, the gap between germline ends came to 15 bases. In DNA form, the CDR3 reads TGTGCCATCAGTGAGTCCGCGGGAGGGTTAAACAATCAGCCCCAGCATTTT. Protein: CAISESAGGLNNQPQHF.

This chain links TRBV7-8 with TRBJ1-6; TRBD1 might be the D (6 bases). In germline, CDR1 is SGHVS, CDR2 FQNEAQ. CDR3 length equals 14 residues. V lost 5 bases to trimming and J lost 6 bases, with 11 bases between them. The CDR3 coding sequence is TGTGCCAGCAGCCCAATCAGGGGTAATTCACCCCTCCACTTT. Protein: CASSPIRGNSPLHF. Combining the CDR3 with reference TRBV7-8 and TRBJ1-6 gives the whole variable domain GAGVSQSPRYKVAKRGQDVALRCDPISGHVSLFWYQQALGQGPEFLTYFQNEAQLDKSGLPSDRFFAERPEGSVSTLKIQRTQQEDSAVYLCASSPIRGNSPLHFGNGTRLTVT.

This chain uses TRBV5-1 with TRBJ2-3, with D possibly being TRBD2 (6 bases). The CDR3 sequence is 15 residues long. Trimming removed 4 bases at V and 1 base at J, with 13 bases between. The germline CDR1 and CDR2 sequences are SGHRS and YFSETQ. The CDR3 coding sequence is TGCGCCAGCAGCAACGGGACTCTACGCACAGATACGCAGTATTTT. Translated: CASSNGTLRTDTQYF.

This clone was seen just once. This sequence joins TRBV4-3 and TRBJ2-2; 7 positions agree with TRBD1. Unmatched junction bases numbered 3, after V lost 0 bases and J lost 2 bases. The CDR3 spans 16 residues. CDR1 and CDR2 from the germline V gene are LGHNA and YSLEER. Written as DNA, the CDR3 is TGCGCCAGCAGCCAAGAGACAGGGCTAAACACCGGGGAGCTGTTTTTT. Translated: CASSQETGLNTGELFF.

This clone has just a few counts. The CDR3 DNA follows: TGTGCCAGCAGAACCGGGACAGGGGGCGCGACAAATACGCAGTATTTT. The encoded protein is CASRTGTGGATNTQYF. This chain links TRBV5-4 with TRBJ2-3; TRBD1 matches 12 bases. Trimming cost V 5 bases and J 7 bases; bases outside gene matches: 11. This CDR3 has 16 amino acids. Germline V gives CDR1 SGHNT, CDR2 YYREEE (reference sequence).

The chain uses TRBV13 and TRBJ2-2, with TRBD2 matching over 8 bases. Looked up from germline, CDR1 is PRHDT and CDR2 is FYEKMQ (reference sequence). The V segment lost 8 bases and the J segment 0 bases; nucleotides outside the gene matches: 5. The CDR3 runs to 15 residues. The CDR3 DNA reads as TGTGCCAGCGGAAGCGGGGGATCGAACACCGGGGAGCTGTTTTTT. Translated, it gives CASGSGGSNTGELFF.

This clone showed up just a few times. The chain is built from TRBV7-8 and TRBJ2-7, with D perhaps matching TRBD1 (5 bases). This CDR3 spans 15 amino acids. Trimming stripped 3 bases from V and 3 bases from J, with 15 bases between. In germline, CDR1 is SGHVS, CDR2 FQNEAQ. The CDR3 nucleotides read TGTGCCAGCAGCTTGGGCAGGGTCAGCTACTACGAGCAGTACTTC. Translation gives CASSLGRVSYYEQYF.

This chain connects TRBV4-1 to TRBJ2-3, with D perhaps TRBD1 (6 bases). The CDR3 spans 16 residues. Germline values: CDR1 MGHRA, CDR2 YSYEKL. V shed 3 bases and J shed 2 bases, with 15 bases lying between them. CDR3 residues: CASSQMGPGDTDTQYF. The CDR3 nucleotides are TGCGCCAGCAGCCAGATGGGGCCAGGGGACACAGATACGCAGTATTTT.

The rearrangement uses TRBV30 and TRBJ1-5; D uncertain. Germline V gene lookup returns CDR1 GTSNPN and CDR2 SVGIG (reference sequence). The CDR3 totals 15 residues. V shed 0 bases and J shed 3 bases, with 12 bases lying between them. The CDR3 region has the DNA TGTGCCTGGAGTGTATCAAGCGGACTCAATCAGCCCCAGCATTTT. This translates into CAWSVSSGLNQPQHF.

The chain has TRBV2 and TRBJ1-5; possibly TRBD1 for D (5 bases). Germline CDR1 reads SNHLY; CDR2 reads FYNNEI. CDR3 length: 14 residues. V gave up 3 bases and J gave up 2 bases, with 8 bases separating them. DNA of the CDR3: TGTGCCAGCAGTGATGGCAGGGGCAATCAGCCCCAGCATTTT. Translated, it gives CASSDGRGNQPQHF.

The chain has TRBV5-6 and TRBJ2-7, with D perhaps given as TRBD1 or TRBD2 (5 bases each). The CDR3 totals 13 residues. The V and J ends lost 5 bases and 7 bases respectively, with 16 bases between them. Germline CDR1 SGHDT, CDR2 YYEEEE. CDR3 bases: TGTGCCAGCAGGCCCCGGAACTGGGGGGAGCAGTACTTC. It encodes CASRPRNWGEQYF.

This clone has only one observation. This sequence joins TRBV9 and TRBJ2-1, with D possibly being TRBD1 or TRBD2 (5 bases each). The CDR3 sequence is 14 residues long. Trimming stripped 3 bases from V and 5 bases from J, with 12 bases between. The germline gives CDR1 SGDLS, CDR2 YYNGEE. The CDR3 DNA is TGTGCCAGCAGCGCCCGGGACCCCAACAATGAGCAGTTCTTC. As protein: CASSARDPNNEQFF.